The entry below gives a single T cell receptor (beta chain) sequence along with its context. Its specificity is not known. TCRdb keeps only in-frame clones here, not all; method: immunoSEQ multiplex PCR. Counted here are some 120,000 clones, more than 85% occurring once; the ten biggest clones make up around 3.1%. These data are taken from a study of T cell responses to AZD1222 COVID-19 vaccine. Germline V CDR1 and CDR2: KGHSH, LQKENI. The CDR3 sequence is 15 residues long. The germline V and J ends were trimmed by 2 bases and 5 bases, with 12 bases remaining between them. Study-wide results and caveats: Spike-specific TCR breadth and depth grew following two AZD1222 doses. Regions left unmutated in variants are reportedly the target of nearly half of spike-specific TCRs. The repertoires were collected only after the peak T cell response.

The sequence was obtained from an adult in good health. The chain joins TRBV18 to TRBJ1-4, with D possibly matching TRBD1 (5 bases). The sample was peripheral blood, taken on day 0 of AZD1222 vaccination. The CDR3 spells CASSPTGNHNEKLFF. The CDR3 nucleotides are TGTGCCAGCTCACCAACAGGAAATCACAATGAAAAACTGTTTTTT.